A single sample is the source of the 15 T cell receptor beta chains below, sequenced in a study of cytomegalovirus exposure and HLA in healthy donors. PCR primers comprised 60 Vbeta and 13 Jbeta primers. Generated by immunoSEQ multiplex PCR, the TCRdb table keeps only in-frame clones and is missing some. The table records roughly 190,000 clones, approximately 70% of them present only once. Sequencing was carried out using PBMCs. These receptors originate from a woman in her twenties or thirties in good health and CMV-seronegative.

The J gene is TRBJ1-5, the V gene TRBV19, with 8 bases lining up with TRBD1. The V gene end was trimmed by 2 bases and the J gene end by 3 bases; junction bases not matched to a gene: 3. This CDR3 has 15 amino acids. Germline V CDR1 and CDR2: LNHDA, SQIVND (reference sequence). CDR3 sequence: CASSITGGFNQPQHF. The CDR3 nucleotides are TGTGCCAGTAGTATAACAGGGGGTTTCAATCAGCCCCAGCATTTT. The variable domain in full, with the rest retrieved from reference TRBV19 and TRBJ1-5, is DGGITQSPKYLFRKEGQNVTLSCEQNLNHDAMYWYRQDPGQGLRLIYYSQIVNDFQKGDIAEGYSVSREKKESFPLTVTSAQKNPTAFYLCASSITGGFNQPQHFGDGTRLSIL.

J is TRBJ1-5 and V is TRBV5-6; TRBD1 matches at 10 bases. CDR3 length: 15 amino acids. V trimming: 5 bases; J trimming: 7 bases; junction bases outside the gene matches: 9. Germline-derived CDR1 and CDR2 are SGHDT and YYEEEE. Here the CDR3 reads CASSADRGLGQPQHF. The CDR3 DNA reads TGTGCCAGCAGTGCCGACAGGGGGCTCGGGCAGCCCCAGCATTTT.

The V and J genes are TRBV6-4 and TRBJ1-5, with TRBD1 identical over 7 bases. The CDR3 extends over 12 amino acids. The V segment lost 11 bases and the J segment 6 bases; nucleotides outside the gene matches: 7. CDR1 and CDR2 from the germline V gene are MRHNA and SNTAGT. The CDR3 coding sequence is TGTGCCGCCAGACAGGGTGGTCAGCCCCAGCATTTT. It codes for CAARQGGQPQHF.

V usage is TRBV10-3 and J usage is TRBJ1-4, with a possible D match to TRBD1 (5 bases). V shed 10 bases and J shed 2 bases, with 20 bases lying between them. This CDR3 comprises 16 residues. The germline V gene encodes CDR1 ENHRY and CDR2 SYGVKD. CDR3 in amino acids: CATRGYGSGTNEKLFF. Here the CDR3 DNA reads TGTGCCACCCGGGGGTACGGTTCAGGGACTAATGAAAAACTGTTTTTT.

This clone occurred once. The chain links TRBV2 to TRBJ1-5; D remains unclear. Looked up from germline, CDR1 is SNHLY and CDR2 is FYNNEI. This CDR3 is built from 14 residues. With 2 bases removed from V and 5 bases from J, the gap between germline ends came to 10 bases. CDR3 bases: TGTGCCAGCAGTGAATATCAGAATGATCAGCCCCAGCATTTT. It specifies CASSEYQNDQPQHF.

The J gene is TRBJ2-2, the V gene TRBV5-5; perhaps TRBD1 as D (5 bases). Germline loops: CDR1 SGHKS, CDR2 YYEKEE (reference sequence). Trimming cost V 0 bases and J 6 bases, with 15 bases left between them. The CDR3 loop spans 16 amino acids. The CDR3 loop is CASSLVAGRMAGELFF. CDR3 sequence (DNA): TGTGCCAGCAGCTTGGTGGCAGGGCGAATGGCCGGGGAGCTGTTTTTT.

This rearrangement joins TRBV27 to TRBJ2-3; no reliable D call. The CDR3 is 15 amino acids. Germline loops: CDR1 MNHEY, CDR2 SMNVEV (reference sequence). Trimming shortened V by 2 bases and J by 1 base, and 10 bases separated the two germline ends. This CDR3 reads CASSLNFEGTDTQYF. The CDR3 coding sequence is TGTGCCAGCAGTTTAAACTTCGAGGGCACAGATACGCAGTATTTT.

The chain recombines TRBV18 with TRBJ2-1; TRBD2 aligns across 13 bases. After removal of 4 bases from V and 9 bases from J, the junction contained 6 bases not matched to a gene. The CDR3 extends over 15 amino acids. The V gene's germline CDR1 is KGHSH and CDR2 LQKENI. The DNA of the CDR3 is TGTGCCAGCTCACTTGGACTAGCGGGAGTAGGTGAGCAGTTCTTC. Residues: CASSLGLAGVGEQFF. Complete variable domain (other parts from reference TRBV18 and TRBJ2-1): NAGVMQNPRHLVRRRGQEARLRCSPMKGHSHVYWYRQLPEEGLKFMVYLQKENIIDESGMPKERFSAEFPKEGPSILRIQQVVRGDSAAYFCASSLGLAGVGEQFFGPGTRLTVL.

The chain combines TRBV27 with TRBJ2-1, with D perhaps TRBD1 (9 bases). From germline, CDR1 is MNHEY and CDR2 SMNVEV (reference sequence). Trimming removed 1 base at V and 0 bases at J, with 25 bases between. This CDR3 comprises 21 residues. Here the CDR3 reads CASSLYGQGIHAGGSYNEQFF. The CDR3 coding sequence is TGTGCCAGCAGTTTATACGGACAGGGGATTCATGCGGGAGGCTCCTACAATGAGCAGTTCTTC.

This clone occurred a few times. The V gene is TRBV25-1, the J gene TRBJ1-5; D is perhaps TRBD1 (6 bases). The CDR3 is 13 residues long. From germline, CDR1 is MGHDK and CDR2 SYGVNS. V dropped 7 bases and J dropped 6 bases, with 13 bases sitting between them. The CDR3 region has the DNA TGTGCCAGCACAGACAGACAGGCTCAGCCCCAGCATTTT. This sequence encodes CASTDRQAQPQHF.

V usage is TRBV2 and J usage is TRBJ2-7, with no clear D. Germline loops: CDR1 SNHLY, CDR2 FYNNEI. V lost 8 bases and J lost 2, with 7 bases in between. The CDR3 has 11 amino acids. The DNA of the CDR3 is TGTGCCAGCTCATCCCCCTACGAGCAGTACTTC. It encodes CASSSPYEQYF.

This clone was seen only a few times. V gene TRBV7-8 combines with J gene TRBJ2-7; 8 nucleotides match TRBD2. This CDR3 region has 14 residues. J gave up 4 bases and V 5 bases, and 7 bases lay outside the gene matches. Germline CDR1 reads SGHVS; CDR2 reads FQNEAQ. The chain's CDR3 is CASSATSGAYEQYF. CDR3 in DNA: TGTGCCAGCAGCGCCACTAGCGGAGCTTACGAGCAGTACTTC.

This clone occurred a few times. The chain recombines TRBV21-1 with TRBJ2-5; the table's D call, TRBD2, was not checked against the DNA. The better agreement between TRBJ2-7 and the DNA end casts doubt on the J call. TRBV21-1 is shown as a pseudogene. There are 14 residues in the CDR3. The CDR3 DNA reads TGTGCCAGCGGTAGCGGGGGCGCCTCCTACGAGCAGTACTTC. It encodes CASGSGGASYEQYF.

The chain carries TRBV4-3 and TRBJ2-1, with 7 positions matching TRBD2. J was trimmed by 5 bases and V by 0 bases; bases with no gene match: 7. The CDR3 extends over 16 amino acids. Germline CDR1 is LGHNA and CDR2 is YSLEER. CDR3 sequence: CASSQEPGTNNNEQFF. In nucleotides, the CDR3 is TGCGCCAGCAGCCAAGAGCCCGGGACTAACAACAATGAGCAGTTCTTC.

The rearrangement joins TRBV29-1 to TRBJ2-5; perhaps TRBD2 as D (6 bases). Between the trimmed V and J ends, which lost 8 bases and 6 bases, there was a span of 28 bases. Looked up from germline, CDR1 is SQVTM and CDR2 is ANQGSEA. The CDR3 sequence is 16 residues long. CDR3: CSSRVGGGTLRKTQYF. The CDR3 bases are TGCAGCTCCCGGGTGGGTGGCGGGACCCTTAGGAAGACCCAGTACTTC.